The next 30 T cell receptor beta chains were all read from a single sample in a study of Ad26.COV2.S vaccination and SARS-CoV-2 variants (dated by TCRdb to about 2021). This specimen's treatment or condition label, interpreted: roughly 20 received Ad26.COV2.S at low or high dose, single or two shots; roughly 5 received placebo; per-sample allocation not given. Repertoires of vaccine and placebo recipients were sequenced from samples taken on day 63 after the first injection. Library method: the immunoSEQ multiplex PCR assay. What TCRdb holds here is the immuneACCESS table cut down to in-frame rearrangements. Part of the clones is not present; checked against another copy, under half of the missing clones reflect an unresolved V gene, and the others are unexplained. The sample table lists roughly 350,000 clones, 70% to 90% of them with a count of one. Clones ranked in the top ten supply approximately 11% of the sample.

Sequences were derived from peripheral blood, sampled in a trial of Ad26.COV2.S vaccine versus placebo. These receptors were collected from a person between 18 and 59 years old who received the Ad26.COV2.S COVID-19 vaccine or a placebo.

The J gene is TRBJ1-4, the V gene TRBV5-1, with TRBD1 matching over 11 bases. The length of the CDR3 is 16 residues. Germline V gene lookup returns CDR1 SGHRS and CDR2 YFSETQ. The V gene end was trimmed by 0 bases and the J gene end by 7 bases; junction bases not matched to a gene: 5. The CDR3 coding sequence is TGCGCCAGCAGCTTGGCCATCGGACAGGGGGCTGAAAAACTGTTTTTT. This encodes CASSLAIGQGAEKLFF.

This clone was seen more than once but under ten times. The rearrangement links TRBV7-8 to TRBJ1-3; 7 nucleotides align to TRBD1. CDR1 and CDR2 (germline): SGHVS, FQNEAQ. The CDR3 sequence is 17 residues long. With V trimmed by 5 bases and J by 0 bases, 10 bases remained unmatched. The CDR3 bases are TGTGCCAGCAGCAAGGAGGGACAGCGCTACTCTGGAAACACCATATATTTT. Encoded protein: CASSKEGQRYSGNTIYF. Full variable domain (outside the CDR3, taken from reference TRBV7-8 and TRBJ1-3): GAGVSQSPRYKVAKRGQDVALRCDPISGHVSLFWYQQALGQGPEFLTYFQNEAQLDKSGLPSDRFFAERPEGSVSTLKIQRTQQEDSAVYLCASSKEGQRYSGNTIYFGEGSWLTVV.

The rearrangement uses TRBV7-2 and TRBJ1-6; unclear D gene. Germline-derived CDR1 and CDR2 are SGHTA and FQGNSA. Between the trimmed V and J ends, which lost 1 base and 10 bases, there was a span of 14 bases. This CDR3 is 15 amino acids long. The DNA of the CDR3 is TGTGCCAGCAGCTTAGAACCCCCCCTCCGGTCACCCCTCCACTTT. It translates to CASSLEPPLRSPLHF.

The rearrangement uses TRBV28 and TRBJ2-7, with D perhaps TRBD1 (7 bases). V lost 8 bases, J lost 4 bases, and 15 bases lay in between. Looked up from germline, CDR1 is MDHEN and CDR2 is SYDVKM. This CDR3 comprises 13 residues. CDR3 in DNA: TGTGCCAGCGAGCAGGGGGGAAGGTACGAGCAGTACTTC. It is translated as CASEQGGRYEQYF.

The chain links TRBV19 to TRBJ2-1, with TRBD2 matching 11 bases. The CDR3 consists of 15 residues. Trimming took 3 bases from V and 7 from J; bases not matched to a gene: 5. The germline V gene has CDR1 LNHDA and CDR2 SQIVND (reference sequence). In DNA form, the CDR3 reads TGTGCCAGTAGTATTTTGGGACTAGCGGTAAATGAGCAGTTCTTC. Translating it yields CASSILGLAVNEQFF.

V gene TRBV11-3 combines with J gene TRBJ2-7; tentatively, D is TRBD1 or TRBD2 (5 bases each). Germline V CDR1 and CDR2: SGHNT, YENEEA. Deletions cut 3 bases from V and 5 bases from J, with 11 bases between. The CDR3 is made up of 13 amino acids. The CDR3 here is CASSLSVGDEQYF. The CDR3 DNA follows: TGTGCCAGCAGCTTGTCGGTGGGGGACGAGCAGTACTTC.

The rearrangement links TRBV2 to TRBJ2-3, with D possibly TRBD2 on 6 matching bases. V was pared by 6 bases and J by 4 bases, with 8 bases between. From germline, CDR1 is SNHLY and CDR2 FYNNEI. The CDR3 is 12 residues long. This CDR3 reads CASRREADTQYF. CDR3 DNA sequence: TGTGCCAGCAGAAGGGAGGCAGATACGCAGTATTTT. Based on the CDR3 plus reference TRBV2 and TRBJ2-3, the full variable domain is EPEVTQTPSHQVTQMGQEVILRCVPISNHLYFYWYRQILGQKVEFLVSFYNNEISEKSEIFDDQFSVERPDGSNFTLKIRSTKLEDSAMYFCASRREADTQYFGPGTRLTVL.

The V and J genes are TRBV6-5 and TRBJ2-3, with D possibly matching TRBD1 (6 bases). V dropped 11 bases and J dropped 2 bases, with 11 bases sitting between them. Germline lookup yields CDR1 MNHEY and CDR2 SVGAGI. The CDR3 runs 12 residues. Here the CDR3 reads CAGTSATDTQYF. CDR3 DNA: TGTGCCGGGACATCAGCCACAGATACGCAGTATTTT.

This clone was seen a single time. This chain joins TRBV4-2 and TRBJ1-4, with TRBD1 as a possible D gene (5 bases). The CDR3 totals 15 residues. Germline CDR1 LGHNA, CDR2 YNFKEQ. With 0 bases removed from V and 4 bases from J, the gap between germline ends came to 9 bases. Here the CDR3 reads CASSQETDYNEKLFF. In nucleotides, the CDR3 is TGTGCCAGCAGCCAAGAGACAGACTATAATGAAAAACTGTTTTTT.

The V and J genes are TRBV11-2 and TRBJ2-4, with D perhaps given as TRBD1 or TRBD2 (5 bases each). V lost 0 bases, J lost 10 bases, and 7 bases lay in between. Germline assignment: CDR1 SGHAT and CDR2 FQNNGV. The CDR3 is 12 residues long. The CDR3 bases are TGTGCCAGCAGCTTAGATGGGGGTATTCAGTACTTC. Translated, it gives CASSLDGGIQYF.

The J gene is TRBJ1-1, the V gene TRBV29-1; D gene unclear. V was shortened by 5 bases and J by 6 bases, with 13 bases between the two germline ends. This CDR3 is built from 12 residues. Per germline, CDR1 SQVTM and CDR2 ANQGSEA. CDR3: CSVPASGPEAFF. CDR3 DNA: TGCAGCGTTCCTGCCTCAGGCCCTGAAGCTTTCTTT.

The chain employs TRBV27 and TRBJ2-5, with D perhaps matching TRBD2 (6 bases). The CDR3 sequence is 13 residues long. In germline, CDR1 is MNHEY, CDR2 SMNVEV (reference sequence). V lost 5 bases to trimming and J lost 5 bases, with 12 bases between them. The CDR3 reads CASSRLGGETQYF. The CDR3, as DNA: TGTGCCAGCAGTCGCCTGGGGGGTGAGACCCAGTACTTC.

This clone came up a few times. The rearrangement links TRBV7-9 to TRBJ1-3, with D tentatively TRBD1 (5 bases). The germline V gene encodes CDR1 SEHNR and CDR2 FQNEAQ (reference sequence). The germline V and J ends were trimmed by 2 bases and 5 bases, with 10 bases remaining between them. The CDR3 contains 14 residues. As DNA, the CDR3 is TGTGCCAGCAGCTTAATCCAGGACAGAAACACCATATATTTT. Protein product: CASSLIQDRNTIYF.

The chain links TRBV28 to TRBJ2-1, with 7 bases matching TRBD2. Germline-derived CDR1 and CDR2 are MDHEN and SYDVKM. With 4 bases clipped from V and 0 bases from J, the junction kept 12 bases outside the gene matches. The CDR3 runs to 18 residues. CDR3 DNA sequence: TGTGCCAGCAGTTCCCTCGGGCTAGCGGTTTCCTCCTACAATGAGCAGTTCTTC. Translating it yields CASSSLGLAVSSYNEQFF.

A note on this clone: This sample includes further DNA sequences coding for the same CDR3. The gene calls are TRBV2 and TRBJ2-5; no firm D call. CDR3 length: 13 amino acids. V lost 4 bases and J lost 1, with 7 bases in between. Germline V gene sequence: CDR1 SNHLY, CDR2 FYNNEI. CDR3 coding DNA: TGTGCCAGCAGTGTTTCGGTCCAAGAGACCCAGTACTTC. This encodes CASSVSVQETQYF.

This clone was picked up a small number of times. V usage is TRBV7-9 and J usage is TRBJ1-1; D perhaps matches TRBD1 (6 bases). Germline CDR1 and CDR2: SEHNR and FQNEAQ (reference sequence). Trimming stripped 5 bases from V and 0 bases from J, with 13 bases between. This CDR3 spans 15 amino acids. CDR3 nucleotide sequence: TGTGCCAGCAGCCCGATGGACAGCTTGAACACTGAAGCTTTCTTT. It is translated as CASSPMDSLNTEAFF. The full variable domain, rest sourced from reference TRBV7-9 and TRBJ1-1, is DTGVSQNPRHKITKRGQNVTFRCDPISEHNRLYWYRQTLGQGPEFLTYFQNEAQLEKSRLLSDRFSAERPKGSFSTLEIQRTEQGDSAMYLCASSPMDSLNTEAFFGQGTRLTVV.

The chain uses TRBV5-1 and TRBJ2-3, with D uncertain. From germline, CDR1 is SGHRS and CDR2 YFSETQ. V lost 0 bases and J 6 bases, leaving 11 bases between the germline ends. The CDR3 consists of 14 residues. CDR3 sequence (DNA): TGCGCCAGCAGCTTGGCCGGAAGTTCCGATACGCAGTATTTT. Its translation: CASSLAGSSDTQYF.

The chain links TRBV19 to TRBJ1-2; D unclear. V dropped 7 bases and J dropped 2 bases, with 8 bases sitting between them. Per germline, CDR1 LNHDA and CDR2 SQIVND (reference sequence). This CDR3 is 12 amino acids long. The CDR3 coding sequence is TGTGCCAGTAAGGAGGGAAACTATGGCTACACCTTC. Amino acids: CASKEGNYGYTF.

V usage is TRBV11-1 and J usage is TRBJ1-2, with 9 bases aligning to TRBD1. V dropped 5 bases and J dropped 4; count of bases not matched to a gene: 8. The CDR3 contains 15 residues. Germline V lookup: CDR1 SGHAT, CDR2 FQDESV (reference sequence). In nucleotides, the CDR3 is TGTGCCAGCAGCCCAACAGGGGGCGCCATCTATGGCTACACCTTC. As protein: CASSPTGGAIYGYTF.

CDR3 region: CASAPPDVREKLFF. The CDR3 region has the DNA TGTGCCAGCGCCCCCCCCGATGTGCGTGAAAAACTGTTTTTT. V is TRBV28 and J is TRBJ1-4; no firm D call. This CDR3 spans 14 amino acids. Trimming removed 8 bases from V and 7 bases from J, with 17 bases in between. Germline loops: CDR1 MDHEN, CDR2 SYDVKM.

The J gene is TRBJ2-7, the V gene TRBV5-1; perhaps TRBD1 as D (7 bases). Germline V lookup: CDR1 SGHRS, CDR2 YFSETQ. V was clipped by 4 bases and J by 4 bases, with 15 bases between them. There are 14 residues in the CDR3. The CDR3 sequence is CASSRQGGWYEQYF. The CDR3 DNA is TGCGCCAGCAGCAGACAGGGAGGCTGGTACGAGCAGTACTTC.

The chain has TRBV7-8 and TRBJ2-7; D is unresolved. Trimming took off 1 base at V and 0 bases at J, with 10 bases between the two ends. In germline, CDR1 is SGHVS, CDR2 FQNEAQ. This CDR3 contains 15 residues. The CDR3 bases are TGTGCCAGCAGCTTAGTCACAGCGTACTCCTACGAGCAGTACTTC. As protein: CASSLVTAYSYEQYF.

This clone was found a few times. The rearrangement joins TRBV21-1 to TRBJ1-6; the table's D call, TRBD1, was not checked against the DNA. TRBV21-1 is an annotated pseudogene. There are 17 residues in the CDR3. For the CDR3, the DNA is TGTGCCAGCAGCAATACCTCAGGACAGGGAAGGAATTCACCCCTCCACTTT. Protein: CASSNTSGQGRNSPLHF.

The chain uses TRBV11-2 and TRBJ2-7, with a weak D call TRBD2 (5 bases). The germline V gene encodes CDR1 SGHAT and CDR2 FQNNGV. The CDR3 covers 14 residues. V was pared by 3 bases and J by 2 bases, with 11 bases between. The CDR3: CASSFERTAYEQYF. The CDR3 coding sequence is TGTGCCAGCAGCTTTGAACGGACTGCCTACGAGCAGTACTTC.

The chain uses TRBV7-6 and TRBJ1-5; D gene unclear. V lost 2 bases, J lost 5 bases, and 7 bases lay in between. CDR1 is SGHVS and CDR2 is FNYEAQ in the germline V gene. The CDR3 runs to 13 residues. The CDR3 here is CASSLSEDQPQHF. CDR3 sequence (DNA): TGTGCCAGCAGCTTATCTGAGGATCAGCCCCAGCATTTT.

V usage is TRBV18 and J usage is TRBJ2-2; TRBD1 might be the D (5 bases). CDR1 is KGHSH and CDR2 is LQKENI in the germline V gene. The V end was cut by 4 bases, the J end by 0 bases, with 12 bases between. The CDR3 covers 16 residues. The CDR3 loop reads CASSLSTVTNTGELFF. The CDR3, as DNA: TGTGCCAGCTCACTCTCGACAGTGACGAACACCGGGGAGCTGTTTTTT.

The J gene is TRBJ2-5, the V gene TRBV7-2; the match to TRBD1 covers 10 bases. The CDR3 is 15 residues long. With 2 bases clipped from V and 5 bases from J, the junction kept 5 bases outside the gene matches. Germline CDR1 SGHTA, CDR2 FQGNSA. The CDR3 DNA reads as TGTGCCAGCAGCTTAAGGGGACAGGGGATGGAGACCCAGTACTTC. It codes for CASSLRGQGMETQYF.

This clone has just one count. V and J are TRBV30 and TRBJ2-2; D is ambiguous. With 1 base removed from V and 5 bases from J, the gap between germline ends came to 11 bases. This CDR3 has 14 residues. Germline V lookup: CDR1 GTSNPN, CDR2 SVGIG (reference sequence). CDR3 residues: CAWSGYYETGELFF. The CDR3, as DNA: TGTGCCTGGAGTGGATACTATGAGACCGGGGAGCTGTTTTTT.

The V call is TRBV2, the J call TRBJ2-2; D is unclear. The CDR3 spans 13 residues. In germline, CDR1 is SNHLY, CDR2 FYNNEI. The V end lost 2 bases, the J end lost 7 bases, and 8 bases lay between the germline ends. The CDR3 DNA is TGTGCCAGCAGTGAAAAGTTGTTCGGGGAGCTGTTTTTT. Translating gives CASSEKLFGELFF.

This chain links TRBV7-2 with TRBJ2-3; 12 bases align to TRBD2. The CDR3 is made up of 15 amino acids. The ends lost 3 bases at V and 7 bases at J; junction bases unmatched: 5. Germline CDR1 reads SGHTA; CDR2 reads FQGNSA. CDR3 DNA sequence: TGTGCCAGCAGCTTGACTAGCGGGGGTATTAATACGCAGTATTTT. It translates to CASSLTSGGINTQYF.